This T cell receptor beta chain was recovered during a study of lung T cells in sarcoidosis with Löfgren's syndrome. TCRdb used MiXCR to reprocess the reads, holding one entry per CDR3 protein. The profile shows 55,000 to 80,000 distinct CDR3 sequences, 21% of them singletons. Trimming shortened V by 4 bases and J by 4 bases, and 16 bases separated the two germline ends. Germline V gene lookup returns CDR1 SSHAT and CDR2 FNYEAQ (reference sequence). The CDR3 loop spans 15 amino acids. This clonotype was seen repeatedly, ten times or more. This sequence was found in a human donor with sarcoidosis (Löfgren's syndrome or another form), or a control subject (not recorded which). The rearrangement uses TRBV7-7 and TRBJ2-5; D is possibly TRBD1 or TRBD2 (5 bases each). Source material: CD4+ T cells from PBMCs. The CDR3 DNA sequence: TGTGCCAGCAGCTCAGAGGCAGGGACGGGAGAGACCCAGTACTTC. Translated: CASSSEAGTGETQYF.